Listed below are T cell receptor beta chains from one sample, sequenced in a study of T cell responses to AZD1222 COVID-19 vaccine. Profiled with immunoSEQ multiplex PCR; TCRdb holds only in-frame clones, not every one. The sample lists 150,000 or so clones, roughly nine tenths occurring once. The material sequenced was peripheral blood, taken on day 0 of AZD1222 vaccination. Receptor source: an adult in good health. Each CDR3 is given with its conserved first and last residue. A D gene is named only where the DNA matches it firmly. The size entry is marked missing in some rows and otherwise reads once, few, many or a size class.

D: NA
V: TRBV24-1
J: TRBJ2-7
size: NA
DNA: TGTGCCACCAGTGCCCCGGGGACCCCAAAAGAGCAGTACTTC
CDR3: CATSAPGTPKEQYF

D: TRBD1
V: TRBV5-1
J: TRBJ2-3
size: once
DNA: TGCGCCAGCAGCAGAATGGGACAGCCTCTTTCCAGCACAGATACGCAGTATTTT
CDR3: CASSRMGQPLSSTDTQYF

D: TRBD2
V: TRBV6-2/TRBV6-3
J: TRBJ2-7
size: NA
DNA: TGTGCCAGCAGTTACCGGGAGGTGGGGTACGAGCAGTACTTC
CDR3: CASSYREVGYEQYF

D: NA
V: TRBV5-4
J: TRBJ2-5
size: few
DNA: TGTGCCAGCAGCCCGGGGGGGACAGGGTTTGAAGAGACCCAGTACTTC
CDR3: CASSPGGTGFEETQYF

D: TRBD2
V: TRBV5-1
J: TRBJ2-7
size: NA
DNA: TGCGCCAGCAGCTTCCCGGGACTAGCGGACTACGAGCAGTACTTC
CDR3: CASSFPGLADYEQYF

D: TRBD2
V: TRBV9
J: TRBJ2-6
size: NA
DNA: TGTGCCAGCAGCGTCTACGGGAGGGCCTCGAGCGGGGCCAACGTCCTGACTTTC
CDR3: CASSVYGRASSGANVLTF

D: NA
V: TRBV28
J: TRBJ2-2
size: NA
DNA: TGTGCCAGCAGTTCCGGGGCCGCGAACACCGGGGAGCTGTTTTTT
CDR3: CASSSGAANTGELFF

D: TRBD2
V: TRBV6-2/TRBV6-3
J: TRBJ2-1
size: NA
DNA: TGTGCCAGCAGTTTAACTAGCGGTTTTTACAATGAGCAGTTCTTC
CDR3: CASSLTSGFYNEQFF

D: NA
V: TRBV30
J: TRBJ1-2
size: NA
DNA: TGTGCCTGGAGTGTCGGGGCCTACTTCTATGGCTACACCTTC
CDR3: CAWSVGAYFYGYTF

D: NA
V: TRBV7-3
J: TRBJ2-2
size: NA
DNA: TGTGCCAGCAGTCGATTGCCCTCGAACACCGGGGAGCTGTTTTTT
CDR3: CASSRLPSNTGELFF

D: TRBD2
V: TRBV30
J: TRBJ2-7
size: NA
DNA: TGTGCCTGGAGCGGGAGGGTCTCGGGCGAGCAGTACTTC
CDR3: CAWSGRVSGEQYF

D: NA
V: TRBV5-1
J: TRBJ1-5
size: NA
DNA: TGCGCCAGCAGCTTGGGGACAGCCTATAATCAGCCCCAGCATTTT
CDR3: CASSLGTAYNQPQHF

D: NA
V: TRBV7-9
J: TRBJ2-2
size: NA
DNA: TGTGCCAGCAGCTTAAAAGCAAAAGGCGGCACCGGGGAGCTGTTTTTT
CDR3: CASSLKAKGGTGELFF

D: TRBD1
V: TRBV19
J: TRBJ1-6
size: NA
DNA: TGTGCCAGTAGTAGTCGGACAGGGGATACACCCCTCCACTTT
CDR3: CASSSRTGDTPLHF

D: NA
V: TRBV6-1
J: TRBJ1-1
size: NA
DNA: TGTGCCAGCAGTGATCATAGACAGGAGAACACTGAAGCTTTCTTT
CDR3: CASSDHRQENTEAFF

D: TRBD1
V: TRBV5-4
J: TRBJ2-6
size: NA
DNA: TGTGCCAGCAGCTCATTGGCGGGACAGGTAGCTGGGGCCAACGTCCTGACTTTC
CDR3: CASSSLAGQVAGANVLTF

D: TRBD1
V: TRBV7-8
J: TRBJ1-4
size: NA
DNA: TGTGCCAGCAACGTAGAGGGGAGGGGGCGTAGTGAAAAACTGTTTTTT
CDR3: CASNVEGRGRSEKLFF

D: NA
V: TRBV19
J: TRBJ2-1
size: NA
DNA: TGTGCCAGTAGTATACGGGGTTACAATGAGCAGTTCTTC
CDR3: CASSIRGYNEQFF

D: TRBD1
V: TRBV18
J: TRBJ1-1
size: NA
DNA: TGTGCCAGCTCACCGCGGACCGGGACAGGGAACACTGAAGCTTTCTTT
CDR3: CASSPRTGTGNTEAFF

D: TRBD2
V: TRBV7-9
J: TRBJ2-5
size: NA
DNA: TGTGCCAGCAGCTTAGCCTGGACTAGCGGCCAAGAGACCCAGTACTTC
CDR3: CASSLAWTSGQETQYF

D: TRBD2
V: TRBV24-1
J: TRBJ2-1
size: NA
DNA: TGTGCCACCAGTGATTTTGGGACTAGCGGGAGGCGCTTAAATGAGCAGTTCTTC
CDR3: CATSDFGTSGRRLNEQFF

D: NA
V: TRBV2
J: TRBJ1-1
size: NA
DNA: TGTGCCAGCAGAGATGGACGGGGGACTGAAGCTTTCTTT
CDR3: CASRDGRGTEAFF

D: NA
V: TRBV7-9
J: TRBJ1-1
size: once
DNA: TGTGCCAGCAGCCTAAATCAGGGGAACACTGAAGCTTTCTTT
CDR3: CASSLNQGNTEAFF

D: NA
V: TRBV6-6
J: TRBJ2-7
size: medium-sized
DNA: TGTGCCAGCAGTCTCGCAAGACAGGATATCTCCTACGAGCAGTACTTC
CDR3: CASSLARQDISYEQYF

D: TRBD1
V: TRBV15
J: TRBJ2-2
size: NA
DNA: TGTGCCACCAGCAGGGTAACAGGGGGCGGTGACGGGGAGCTGTTTTTT
CDR3: CATSRVTGGGDGELFF

D: TRBD2
V: TRBV4-1
J: TRBJ2-1
size: NA
DNA: TGCGCCAGCAGCCAAGACTCCCAGCGGGAGGGCCGTAGGGGGCAGTTCTTC
CDR3: CASSQDSQREGRRGQFF

D: NA
V: TRBV11-2
J: TRBJ2-7
size: NA
DNA: TGTGCCAGCAGCTCCAATCGTGGGCGCCGCTATTCCTACGAGCAGTACTTC
CDR3: CASSSNRGRRYSYEQYF

D: TRBD1
V: TRBV5-5
J: TRBJ2-7
size: once
DNA: TGTGCCAGCAGCTTGGTGGGACAGGGGGCCTACGAGCAGTACTTC
CDR3: CASSLVGQGAYEQYF

D: TRBD1
V: TRBV9
J: TRBJ1-1
size: NA
DNA: TGTGCCAGCAGCCCGGGACAGGGGTTTTTTGAAGCTTTCTTT
CDR3: CASSPGQGFFEAFF

D: NA
V: TRBV7-2
J: TRBJ2-7
size: NA
DNA: TGTGCCAGCAGCTCGCGGAGATCCTACGAGCAGTACTTC
CDR3: CASSSRRSYEQYF